The source of this TCR beta chain is a study of neurological immune-mediated disorders. The table lists this clonotype with many counts. TCRdb ran MiXCR on the 5' RACE reads and lists one entry per CDR3 protein. The table has tens of thousands of distinct CDR3 sequences, 3% to 4.5% seen once. This CDR3 region has 17 residues. Trimming pared 5 bases from V and 3 bases from J, leaving 24 bases between. Germline-derived CDR1 and CDR2 are DFQATT and SNEGSKA (reference sequence). The specimen was PBMCs. The clonotype originates from a woman between 45 and 65 years old with multiple sclerosis. The J gene is TRBJ2-3, the V gene TRBV20-1, with D perhaps TRBD2 (7 bases). The chain's CDR3 is CSAGGRGLRGPTDTQYF. CDR3 DNA: TGCAGTGCTGGGGGGCGGGGGCTCAGGGGCCCGACAGATACGCAGTATTTT.